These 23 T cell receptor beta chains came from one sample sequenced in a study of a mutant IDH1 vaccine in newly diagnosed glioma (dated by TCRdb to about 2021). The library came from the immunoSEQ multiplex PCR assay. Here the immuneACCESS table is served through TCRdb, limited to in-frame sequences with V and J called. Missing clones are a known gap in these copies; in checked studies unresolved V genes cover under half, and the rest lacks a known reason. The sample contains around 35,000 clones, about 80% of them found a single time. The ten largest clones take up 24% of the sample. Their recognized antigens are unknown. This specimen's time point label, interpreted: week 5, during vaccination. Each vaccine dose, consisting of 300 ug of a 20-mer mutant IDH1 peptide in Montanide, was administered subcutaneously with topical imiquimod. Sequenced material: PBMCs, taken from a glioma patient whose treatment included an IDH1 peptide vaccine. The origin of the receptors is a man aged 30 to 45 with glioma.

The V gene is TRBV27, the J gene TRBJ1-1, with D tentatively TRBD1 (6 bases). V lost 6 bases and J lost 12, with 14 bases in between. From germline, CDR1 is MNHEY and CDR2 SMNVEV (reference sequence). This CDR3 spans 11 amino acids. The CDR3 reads CASRRGQLTFF. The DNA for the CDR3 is TGTGCCAGCAGACGGGGGCAGTTAACTTTCTTT.

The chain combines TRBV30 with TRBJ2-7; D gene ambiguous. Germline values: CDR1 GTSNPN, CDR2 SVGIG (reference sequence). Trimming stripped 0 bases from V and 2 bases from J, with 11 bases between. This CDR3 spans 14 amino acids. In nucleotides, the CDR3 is TGTGCCTGGAGTGTACTGGGGTCTGCCTACGAGCAGTACTTC. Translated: CAWSVLGSAYEQYF.

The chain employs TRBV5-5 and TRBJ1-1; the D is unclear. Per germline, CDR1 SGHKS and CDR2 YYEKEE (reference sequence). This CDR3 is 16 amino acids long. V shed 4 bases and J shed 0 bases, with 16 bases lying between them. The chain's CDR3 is CASSPLSQVMNTEAFF. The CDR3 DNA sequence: TGTGCCAGCAGCCCCCTTAGTCAGGTCATGAACACTGAAGCTTTCTTT.

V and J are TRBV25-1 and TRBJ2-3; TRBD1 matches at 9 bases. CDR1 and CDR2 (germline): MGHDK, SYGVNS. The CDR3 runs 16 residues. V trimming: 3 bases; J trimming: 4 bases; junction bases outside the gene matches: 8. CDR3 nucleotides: TGTGCCAGCAGTGATGCCGGGACAGGGATGGCAGATACGCAGTATTTT. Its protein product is CASSDAGTGMADTQYF.

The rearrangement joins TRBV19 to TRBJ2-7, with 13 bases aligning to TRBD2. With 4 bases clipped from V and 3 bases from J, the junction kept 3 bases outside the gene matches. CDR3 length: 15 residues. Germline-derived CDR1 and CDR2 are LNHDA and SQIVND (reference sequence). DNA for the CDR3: TGTGCCAGTAGTACGGGACTAGCGGGAATCTACGAGCAGTACTTC. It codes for CASSTGLAGIYEQYF.

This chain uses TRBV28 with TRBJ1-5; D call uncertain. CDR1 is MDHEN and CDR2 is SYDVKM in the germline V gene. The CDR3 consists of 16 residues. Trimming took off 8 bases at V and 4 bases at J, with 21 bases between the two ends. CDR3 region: CASPPGRVEENQPQHF. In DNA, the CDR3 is TGTGCCAGCCCACCCGGGAGGGTTGAGGAGAATCAGCCCCAGCATTTT.

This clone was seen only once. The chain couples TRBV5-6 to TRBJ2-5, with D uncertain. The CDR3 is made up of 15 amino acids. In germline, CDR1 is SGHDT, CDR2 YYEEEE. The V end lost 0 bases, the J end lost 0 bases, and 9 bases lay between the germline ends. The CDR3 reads CASSLDRAHQETQYF. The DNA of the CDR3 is TGTGCCAGCAGCTTGGATCGGGCGCACCAAGAGACCCAGTACTTC.

The CDR3 bases are TGTGCCAGCAGCTTACTGACTGGGGAGACCCAGTACTTC. Protein sequence: CASSLLTGETQYF. The rearrangement links TRBV7-2 to TRBJ2-5; no firm D call. The CDR3 contains 13 residues. V dropped 2 bases and J dropped 5 bases, with 9 bases sitting between them. Looked up from germline, CDR1 is SGHTA and CDR2 is FQGNSA.

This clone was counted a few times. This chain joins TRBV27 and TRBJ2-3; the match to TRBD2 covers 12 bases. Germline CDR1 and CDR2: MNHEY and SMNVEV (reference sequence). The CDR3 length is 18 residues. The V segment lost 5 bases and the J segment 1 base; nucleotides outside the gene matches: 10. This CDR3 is CASSQGLAGGPGTDTQYF. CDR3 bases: TGTGCCAGCAGTCAGGGGCTAGCGGGAGGGCCCGGCACAGATACGCAGTATTTT.

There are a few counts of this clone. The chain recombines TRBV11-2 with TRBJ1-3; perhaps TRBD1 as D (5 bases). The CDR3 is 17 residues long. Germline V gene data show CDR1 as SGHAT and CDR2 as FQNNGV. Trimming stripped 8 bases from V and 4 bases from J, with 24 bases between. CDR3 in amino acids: CASAPPGTWGEGNTIYF. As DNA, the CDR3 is TGTGCCAGCGCCCCGCCCGGGACCTGGGGAGAAGGAAACACCATATATTTT.

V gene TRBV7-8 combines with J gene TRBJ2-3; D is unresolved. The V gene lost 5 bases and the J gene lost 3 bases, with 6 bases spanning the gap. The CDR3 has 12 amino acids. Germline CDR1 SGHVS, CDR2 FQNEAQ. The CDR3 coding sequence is TGTGCCAGCAGCATGATAACAGATACGCAGTATTTT. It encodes CASSMITDTQYF.

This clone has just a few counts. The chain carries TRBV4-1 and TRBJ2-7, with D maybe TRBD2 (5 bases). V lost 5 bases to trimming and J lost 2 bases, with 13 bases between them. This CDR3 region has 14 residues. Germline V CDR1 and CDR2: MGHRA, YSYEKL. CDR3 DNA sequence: TGCGCCAGCAGCAATATGGACTCGCCCTACGAGCAGTACTTC. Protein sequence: CASSNMDSPYEQYF.

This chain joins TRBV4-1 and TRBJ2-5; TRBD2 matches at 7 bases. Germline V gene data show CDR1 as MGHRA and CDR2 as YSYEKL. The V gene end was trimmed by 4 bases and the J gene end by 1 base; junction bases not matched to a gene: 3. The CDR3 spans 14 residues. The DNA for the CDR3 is TGCGCCAGCAGCCTGAGCGGGACCCAAGAGACCCAGTACTTC. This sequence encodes CASSLSGTQETQYF.

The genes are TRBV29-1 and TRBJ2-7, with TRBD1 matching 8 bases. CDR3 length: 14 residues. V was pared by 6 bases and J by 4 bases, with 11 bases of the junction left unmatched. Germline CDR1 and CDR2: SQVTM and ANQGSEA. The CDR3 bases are TGCAGCGTAAGAACCGGGACAGGATTTTACGAGCAGTACTTC. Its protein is CSVRTGTGFYEQYF.

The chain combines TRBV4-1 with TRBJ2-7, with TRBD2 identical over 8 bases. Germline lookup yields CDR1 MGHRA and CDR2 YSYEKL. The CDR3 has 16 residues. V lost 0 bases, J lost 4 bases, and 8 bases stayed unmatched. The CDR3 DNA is TGCGCCAGCAGCCAAGATCGTCTCGGACTAGCTTACGAGCAGTACTTC. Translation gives CASSQDRLGLAYEQYF.

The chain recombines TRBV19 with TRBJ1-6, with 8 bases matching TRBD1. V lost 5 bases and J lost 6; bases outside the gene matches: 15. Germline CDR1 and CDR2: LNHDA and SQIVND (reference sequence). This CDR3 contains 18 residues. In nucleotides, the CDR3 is TGTGCCAGTAGTGAAGGATACCTCAGACAGGGGACTAATTCACCCCTCCACTTT. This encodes CASSEGYLRQGTNSPLHF.

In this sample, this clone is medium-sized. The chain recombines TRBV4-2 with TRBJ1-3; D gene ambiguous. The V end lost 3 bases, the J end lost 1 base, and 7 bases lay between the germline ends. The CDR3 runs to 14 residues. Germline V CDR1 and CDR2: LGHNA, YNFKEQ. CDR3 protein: CASSHPGSGNTIYF. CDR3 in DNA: TGTGCCAGCAGCCATCCGGGGTCTGGAAACACCATATATTTT.

This chain's CDR3 is CASSYSRTLNTEAFF. The CDR3 region has the DNA TGTGCCAGCAGTTACTCGAGGACACTGAACACTGAAGCTTTCTTT. This chain uses TRBV6-5 with TRBJ1-1; tentatively, D is TRBD1 (5 bases). Germline CDR1 is MNHEY and CDR2 is SVGAGI. With 0 bases removed from V and 0 bases from J, the gap between germline ends came to 8 bases. This CDR3 spans 15 amino acids.

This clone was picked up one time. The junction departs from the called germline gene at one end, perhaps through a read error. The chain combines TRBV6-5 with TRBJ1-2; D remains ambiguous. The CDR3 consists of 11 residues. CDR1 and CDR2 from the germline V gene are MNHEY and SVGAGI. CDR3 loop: CASSYSGVTLF. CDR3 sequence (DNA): TGTGCCAGCAGTTACTCTGGGGTCACCCTCTTC.

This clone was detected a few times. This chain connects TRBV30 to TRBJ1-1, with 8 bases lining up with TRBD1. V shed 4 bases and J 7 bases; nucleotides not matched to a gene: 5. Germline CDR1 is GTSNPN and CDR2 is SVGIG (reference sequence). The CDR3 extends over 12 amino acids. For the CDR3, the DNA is TGTGCCTGGACAGGGGGCGGGGATGAAGCTTTCTTT. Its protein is CAWTGGGDEAFF.

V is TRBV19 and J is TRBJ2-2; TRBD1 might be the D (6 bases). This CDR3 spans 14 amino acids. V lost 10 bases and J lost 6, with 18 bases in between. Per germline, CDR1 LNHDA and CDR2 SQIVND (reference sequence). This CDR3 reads CAIGDKAKSGELFF. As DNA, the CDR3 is TGTGCCATAGGGGACAAAGCAAAATCCGGGGAGCTGTTTTTT.

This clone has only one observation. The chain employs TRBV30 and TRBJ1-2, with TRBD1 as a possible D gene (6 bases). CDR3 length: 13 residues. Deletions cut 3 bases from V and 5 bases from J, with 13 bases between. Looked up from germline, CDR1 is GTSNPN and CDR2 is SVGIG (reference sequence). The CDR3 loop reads CAWRAGASYGYTF. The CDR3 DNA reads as TGTGCCTGGAGGGCAGGGGCGAGTTATGGCTACACCTTC.

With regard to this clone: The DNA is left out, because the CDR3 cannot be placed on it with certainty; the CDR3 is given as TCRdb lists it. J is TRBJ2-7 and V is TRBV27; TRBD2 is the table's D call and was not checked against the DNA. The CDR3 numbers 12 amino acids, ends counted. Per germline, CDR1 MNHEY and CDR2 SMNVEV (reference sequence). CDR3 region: CASSPDLRQQYF.